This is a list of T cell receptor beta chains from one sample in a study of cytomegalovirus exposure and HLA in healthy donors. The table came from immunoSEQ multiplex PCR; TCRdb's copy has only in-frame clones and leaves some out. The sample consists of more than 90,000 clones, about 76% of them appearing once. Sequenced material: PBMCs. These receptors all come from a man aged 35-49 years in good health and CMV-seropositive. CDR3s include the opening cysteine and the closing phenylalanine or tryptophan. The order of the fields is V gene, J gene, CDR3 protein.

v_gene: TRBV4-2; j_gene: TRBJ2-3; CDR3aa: CASSPRGGTLDTQYF
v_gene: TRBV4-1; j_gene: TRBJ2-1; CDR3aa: CASSQDRTGSYNEQFF
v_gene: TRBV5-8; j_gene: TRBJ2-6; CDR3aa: CASSSGTSSGANVLTF
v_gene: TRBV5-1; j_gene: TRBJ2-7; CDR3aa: CASSTISGDPSEQYF
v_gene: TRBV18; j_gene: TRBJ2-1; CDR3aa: CASSPVQGGEQFF
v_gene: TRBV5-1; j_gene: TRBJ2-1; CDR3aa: CASSSSASLEWQFF
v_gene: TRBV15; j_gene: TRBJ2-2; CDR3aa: CATSREASLNTGELFF
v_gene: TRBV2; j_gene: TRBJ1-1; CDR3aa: CASRETGVNTEAFF
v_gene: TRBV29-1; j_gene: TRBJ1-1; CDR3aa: CSVWTGMNVNTEAFF
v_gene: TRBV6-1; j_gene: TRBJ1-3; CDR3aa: CASTSPYSGNTIYF
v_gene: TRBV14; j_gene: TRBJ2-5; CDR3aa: CASSQDQLGDQYF
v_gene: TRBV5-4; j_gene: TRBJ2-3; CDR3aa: CASSSLTTSGRGGGTDTQYF
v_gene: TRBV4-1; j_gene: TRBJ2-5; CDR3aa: CASSRIWTGRGQETQYF
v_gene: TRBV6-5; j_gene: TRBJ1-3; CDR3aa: CASSYSRAGAGNTIYF
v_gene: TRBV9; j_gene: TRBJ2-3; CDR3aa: CASSVGNSGGVRDTQYF
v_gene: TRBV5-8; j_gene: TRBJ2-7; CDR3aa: CASSLGQGRSYEQYF
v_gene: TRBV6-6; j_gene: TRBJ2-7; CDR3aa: CASRGLAGGYEQYF
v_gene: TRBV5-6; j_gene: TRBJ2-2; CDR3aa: CASSSGSNTGELFF
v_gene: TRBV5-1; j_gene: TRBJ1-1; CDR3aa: CASRPRGTGNTEAFF
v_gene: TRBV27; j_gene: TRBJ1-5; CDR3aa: CASSLSGTAQPQHF
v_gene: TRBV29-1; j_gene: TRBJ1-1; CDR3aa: CSAIGQGRGVRAFF
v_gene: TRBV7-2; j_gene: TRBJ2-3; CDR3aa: CASSSIGGGDTQYF
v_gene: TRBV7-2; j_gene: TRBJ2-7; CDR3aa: CASSATGGPYEQYF
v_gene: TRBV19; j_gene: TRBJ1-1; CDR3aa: CASSAGMYAEAFF
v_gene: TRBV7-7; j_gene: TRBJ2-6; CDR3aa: CAHGQGARLPGANVLTF
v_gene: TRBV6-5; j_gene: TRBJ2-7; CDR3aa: CASRDGGGKQYF
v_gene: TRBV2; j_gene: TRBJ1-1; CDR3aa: CASSDSLGGEAFF
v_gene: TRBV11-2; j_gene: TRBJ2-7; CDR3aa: CASSLGRGYYYEQYF
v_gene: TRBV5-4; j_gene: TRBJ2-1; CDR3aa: CASSFRTSGIEEQFF
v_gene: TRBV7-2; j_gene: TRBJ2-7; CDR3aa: CASSAGVGEQYF
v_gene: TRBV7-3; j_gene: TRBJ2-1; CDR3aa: CASGPAGPLAYNEQFF
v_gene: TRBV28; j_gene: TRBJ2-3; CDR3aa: CASSLTGESTDTQYF
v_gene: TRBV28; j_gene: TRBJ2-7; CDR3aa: CASSFTGQMSYEQYF
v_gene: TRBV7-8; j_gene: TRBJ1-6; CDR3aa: CASSPIGLGNSPLHF
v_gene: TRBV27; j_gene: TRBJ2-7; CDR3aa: CASSFKPGRSEQYF
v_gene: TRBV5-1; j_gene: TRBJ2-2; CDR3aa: CASSSRTNVGELFF
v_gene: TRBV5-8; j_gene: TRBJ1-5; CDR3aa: CASSLVRDRAIKGNQPQHF
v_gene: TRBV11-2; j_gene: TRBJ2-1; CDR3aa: CASSRSYGTSGGGEQFF
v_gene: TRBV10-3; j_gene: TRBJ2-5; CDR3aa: CAISVQGNLETQYF
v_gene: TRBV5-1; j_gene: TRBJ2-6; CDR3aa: CASSSGNSGANVLTF
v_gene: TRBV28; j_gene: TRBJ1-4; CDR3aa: CASGRQGNEKLFF
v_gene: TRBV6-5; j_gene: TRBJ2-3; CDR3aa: CASSLVGADTQYF
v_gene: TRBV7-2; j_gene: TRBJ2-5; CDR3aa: CASSSGAAQYF
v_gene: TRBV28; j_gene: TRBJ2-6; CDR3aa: CASSPGVSGANVLTF
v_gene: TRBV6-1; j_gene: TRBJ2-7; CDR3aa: CGTEGQLTYEQYF
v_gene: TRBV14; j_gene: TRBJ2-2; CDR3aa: CASSQAGTLAGELFF
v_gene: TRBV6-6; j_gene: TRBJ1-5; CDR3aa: CASRGGGQPQHF
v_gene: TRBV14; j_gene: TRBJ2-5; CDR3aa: CASSPPGETQYF
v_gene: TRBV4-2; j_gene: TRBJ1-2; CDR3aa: CASSQEETSYTF
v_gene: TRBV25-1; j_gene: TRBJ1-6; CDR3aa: CASSDVGHYNSPLHF
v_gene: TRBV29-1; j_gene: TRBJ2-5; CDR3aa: CSVAFEETQYF
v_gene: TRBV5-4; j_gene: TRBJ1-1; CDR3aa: CASSRGNTEAFF
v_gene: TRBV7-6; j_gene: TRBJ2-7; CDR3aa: CASSVVSSEQYF
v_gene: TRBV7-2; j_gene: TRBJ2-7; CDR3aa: CASSLDGGNTYEQYF